The T cell receptor beta chain described here comes from a study of cytomegalovirus exposure and HLA in healthy donors. Study context: Genetic ancestry analysis placed around four fifths of the roughly 400 donors that were genotyped in the Caucasian-associated cluster.

Both 60 Vbeta primers and 13 Jbeta primers went into the PCR. Repertoires were generated with immunoSEQ multiplex PCR, while TCRdb's copy carries only in-frame clones and drops some. The sample includes 150,000 to 200,000 clones, 76% of them seen just once. Study outcomes and limitations: Previous analysis showed most TCR beta V segments were productive about 87% or about 30% of the time.

CDR1 and CDR2 from the germline V gene are GTSNPN and SVGIG (reference sequence). V lost 5 bases to trimming and J lost 0 bases, with 10 bases between them. The CDR3 contains 13 residues. This clone was counted between two and nine times. Antigen: not known. This sequence was found in a male donor in good health and CMV-seronegative. The rearrangement joins TRBV30 to TRBJ1-2; possible D gene TRBD1, 6 bases. Sequenced sample: PBMCs. CDR3 in amino acids: CAWFRGSNYGYTF. For the CDR3, the DNA is TGTGCCTGGTTTAGGGGGTCTAACTATGGCTACACCTTC.